One sample yielded the 16 T cell receptor beta chains listed below, sequenced in a study of T cells in localized non-small cell lung cancer. The protocol was immunoSEQ multiplex PCR, while the TCRdb copy is restricted to in-frame clones and leaves out a portion. Of 30,000 to 45,000 clones listed, around 88% are singletons. This specimen consisted of peripheral blood, obtained before any cancer treatment. Receptors originate from a woman between 40 and 69 years old with stage I lung adenocarcinoma.

There are a few counts of this clone. The chain carries TRBV2 and TRBJ1-1; D not resolved. The V gene lost 7 bases and the J gene lost 2 bases, with 11 bases spanning the gap. The CDR3 is made up of 13 amino acids. The germline V gene encodes CDR1 SNHLY and CDR2 FYNNEI. CDR3 amino acids: CASTASPNTEAFF. The CDR3 DNA sequence: TGTGCCAGCACAGCTTCTCCCAACACTGAAGCTTTCTTT.

The V and J genes are TRBV7-3 and TRBJ2-6; tentative D call: TRBD2 (5 bases). The CDR3 is 18 amino acids. Trimming shortened V by 1 base and J by 1 base, and 14 bases separated the two germline ends. Germline V gives CDR1 SGHTA, CDR2 FQGTGA. The chain's CDR3 is CASSLNSLWESGANVLTF. The CDR3 region has the DNA TGTGCCAGCAGCTTAAATTCTCTATGGGAGTCTGGGGCCAACGTCCTGACTTTC.

This sequence joins TRBV11-2 and TRBJ2-1; no definite D call. There are 15 residues in the CDR3. The germline gives CDR1 SGHAT, CDR2 FQNNGV. V dropped 5 bases and J dropped 3 bases, with 14 bases sitting between them. The CDR3 nucleotides are TGTGCCAGCAGCCGACACCCGGGTCACTACAATGAGCAGTTCTTC. It is translated as CASSRHPGHYNEQFF.

This rearrangement joins TRBV6-5 to TRBJ2-7, with a tentative D call TRBD2 (6 bases). Germline V gene sequence: CDR1 MNHEY, CDR2 SVGAGI. V dropped 7 bases and J dropped 3 bases, with 19 bases sitting between them. This CDR3 has 15 residues. DNA for the CDR3: TGTGCCAGCACCGCCGGACTAATACAGCGCTACGAGCAGTACTTC. Translated: CASTAGLIQRYEQYF.

This rearrangement joins TRBV4-2 to TRBJ2-1, with D unresolved. The CDR3 runs 14 residues. The ends were cut back, 0 bases at V and 0 bases at J, with 3 bases in the middle. The germline V gene encodes CDR1 LGHNA and CDR2 YNFKEQ. The CDR3 here is CASSQDYSYNEQFF. CDR3 sequence (DNA): TGTGCCAGCAGCCAAGACTACTCCTACAATGAGCAGTTCTTC.

The DNA of the CDR3 is TGTGCCAGTAGTATGGGAAAGGTAGGCAGGCACTCCAAAAACATTCAGTACTTC. It encodes CASSMGKVGRHSKNIQYF. The J gene is TRBJ2-4, the V gene TRBV19; no clear D gene. Germline values: CDR1 LNHDA, CDR2 SQIVND (reference sequence). CDR3 size: 18 residues. V lost 3 bases to trimming and J lost 2 bases, with 20 bases between them.

The V call is TRBV6-5, the J call TRBJ2-7; D might be TRBD1 (5 bases). Germline values: CDR1 MNHEY, CDR2 SVGAGI. V lost 0 bases and J 2 bases, leaving 11 bases between the germline ends. This CDR3 has 15 residues. The CDR3 is CASSYSRRGPYEQYF. The CDR3 coding sequence is TGTGCCAGCAGTTACTCGAGAAGGGGCCCCTACGAGCAGTACTTC.

The gene calls are TRBV6-6 and TRBJ2-1; a possible D gene is TRBD1 (6 bases). Germline V gene data show CDR1 as MNHNY and CDR2 as SVGAGI (reference sequence). V dropped 6 bases and J dropped 9 bases, with 15 bases sitting between them. This CDR3 is built from 13 residues. CDR3 protein: CASRSQGGGEQFF. CDR3 DNA: TGTGCCAGCAGGTCACAGGGTGGTGGTGAGCAGTTCTTC.

This CDR3 reads CASTEGVRGTQYF. The CDR3 DNA follows: TGTGCCAGCACTGAGGGCGTTCGCGGGACGCAGTATTTT. The rearrangement links TRBV28 to TRBJ2-3, with D tentatively TRBD2 (5 bases). Germline V gene sequence: CDR1 MDHEN, CDR2 SYDVKM. The CDR3 contains 13 residues. V dropped 7 bases and J dropped 9 bases, with 17 bases sitting between them.

This rearrangement joins TRBV28 to TRBJ2-7; D could derive from TRBD1 or TRBD2 (7 bases each). V lost 10 bases to trimming and J lost 12 bases, with 22 bases between them. The V gene's germline CDR1 is MDHEN and CDR2 SYDVKM. CDR3 size: 12 residues. The CDR3 sequence is CATLGREGALYF. Here the CDR3 DNA reads TGTGCCACCCTAGGAAGGGAGGGGGCCCTGTACTTC.

The chain recombines TRBV27 with TRBJ1-3, with D perhaps matching TRBD1 (5 bases). The CDR3 length is 16 residues. V lost 3 bases and J lost 4, with 16 bases in between. From germline, CDR1 is MNHEY and CDR2 SMNVEV (reference sequence). The CDR3: CASSLKFGAAGNTIYF. The CDR3 DNA reads TGTGCCAGCAGTTTGAAATTTGGGGCAGCCGGAAACACCATATATTTT.

The chain recombines TRBV5-1 with TRBJ2-5; 7 positions agree with TRBD1. The J segment lost 1 base and the V segment lost 4 bases, leaving 10 bases of the junction unmatched. Germline CDR1 and CDR2: SGHRS and YFSETQ. CDR3 length: 16 residues. This chain's CDR3 is CASSPRQGLTQETQYF. The CDR3 region has the DNA TGCGCCAGCAGCCCCCGACAGGGCCTAACCCAAGAGACCCAGTACTTC.

The CDR3 spells CSGVGVVEQFF. CDR3 nucleotides: TGCAGCGGAGTTGGGGTCGTTGAGCAGTTCTTC. This chain links TRBV29-1 with TRBJ2-1, with no clear D. CDR1 is SQVTM, CDR2 ANQGSEA, per germline. V lost 7 bases and J lost 9, with 13 bases in between. The CDR3 is made up of 11 amino acids.

The V and J genes are TRBV9 and TRBJ2-1, with D perhaps TRBD2 (7 bases). From germline, CDR1 is SGDLS and CDR2 YYNGEE. The V end lost 1 base, the J end lost 5 bases, and 10 bases lay between the germline ends. This CDR3 is 14 amino acids long. The CDR3 spells CASSVRGGNNEQFF. CDR3 sequence (DNA): TGTGCCAGCAGCGTAAGGGGGGGGAACAATGAGCAGTTCTTC.

The chain joins TRBV14 to TRBJ1-4, with 7 bases identical to TRBD1. This CDR3 has 15 amino acids. CDR1 and CDR2 from the germline V gene are SGHDN and FVKESK. V lost 4 bases and J lost 4; bases outside the gene matches: 6. The CDR3 DNA is TGTGCCAGCAGCCCTGGACAGGCCCTTAATGAAAAACTGTTTTTT. This gives the protein CASSPGQALNEKLFF.

The chain is built from TRBV7-9 and TRBJ1-5, with D possibly being TRBD1 (6 bases). CDR1 and CDR2 from the germline V gene are SEHNR and FQNEAQ (reference sequence). V lost 5 bases, J lost 7 bases, and 15 bases lay in between. CDR3 size: 14 residues. As DNA, the CDR3 is TGTGCCAGCAGCGTACACAGGGAATTGCAGCCCCAGCATTTT. Encoded protein: CASSVHRELQPQHF.